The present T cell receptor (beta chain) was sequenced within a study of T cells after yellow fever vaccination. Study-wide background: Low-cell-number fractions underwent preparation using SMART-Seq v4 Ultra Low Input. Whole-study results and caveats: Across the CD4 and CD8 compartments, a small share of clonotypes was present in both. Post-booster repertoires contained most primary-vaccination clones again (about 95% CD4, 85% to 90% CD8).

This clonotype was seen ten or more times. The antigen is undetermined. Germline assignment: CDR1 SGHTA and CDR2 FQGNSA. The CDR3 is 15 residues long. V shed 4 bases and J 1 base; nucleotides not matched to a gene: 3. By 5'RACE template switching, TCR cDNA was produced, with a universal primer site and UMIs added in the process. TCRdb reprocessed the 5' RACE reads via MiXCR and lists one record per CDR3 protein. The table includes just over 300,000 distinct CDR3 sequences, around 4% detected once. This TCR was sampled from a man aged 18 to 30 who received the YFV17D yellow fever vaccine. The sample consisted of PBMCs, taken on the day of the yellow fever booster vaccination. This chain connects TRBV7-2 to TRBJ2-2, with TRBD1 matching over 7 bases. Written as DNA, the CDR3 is TGTGCCAGCAGCTATTGGGACAGGAACACCGGGGAGCTGTTTTTT. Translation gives CASSYWDRNTGELFF.